This passage covers 5 T cell receptor beta chains from one sample sequenced in a study of low-dose radiotherapy and immunotherapy resistance in tumors. Both TCRalpha and TCRbeta chains were reverse transcribed with V-gene-specific primers. TCRs underwent 15 to 25 PCR cycles of amplification with a constant-region primer and V-primer adapter. TCRdb reprocessed the reads via MiXCR and lists one record per CDR3 protein. The sample consists of some 13,000 distinct CDR3 sequences, about 77% of them appearing once. These receptors were obtained from a human donor with advanced metastatic prostate, ovarian, gallbladder or colorectal cancer (not recorded which). This table probably holds off-target reads from a library built for another chain.

This clonotype was seen only a few times. The genes are TRBV11-2 and TRBJ2-2, with D perhaps matching TRBD2 (6 bases). The CDR3 length is 13 residues. The germline gives CDR1 SGHAT, CDR2 FQNNGV. V lost 6 bases and J lost 7, with 12 bases in between. This CDR3 reads CASRVVEGGELFF. CDR3 in DNA: TGTGCCAGCAGGGTAGTGGAGGGCGGGGAGCTGTTTTTT.

This chain uses TRBV5-1 with TRBJ2-1; 10 nucleotides line up with TRBD1. V shed 2 bases and J 4 bases; nucleotides not matched to a gene: 3. Looked up from germline, CDR1 is SGHRS and CDR2 is YFSETQ. The CDR3 is 15 amino acids. CDR3 nucleotide sequence: TGCGCCAGCAGCTTCGGGACAGGGGTATACAATGAGCAGTTCTTC. Amino acids: CASSFGTGVYNEQFF.

As regards this clonotype: The junction departs from germline at one end; a sequencing error may be responsible. V and J are TRBV4-1 and TRBJ2-7; 7 nucleotides align to TRBD2. The CDR3 has 16 amino acids. CDR1 is MGHRA, CDR2 YSYEKL, per germline. CDR3 region: CASSPSGSSGSYEQYF. The CDR3 nucleotides are TGTGCCAGCAGCCCCTCCGGATCTAGCGGATCCTACGAGCAGTACTTC.

This rearrangement joins TRBV15 to TRBJ1-5; TRBD1 might be the D (5 bases). The germline V and J ends were trimmed by 1 base and 6 bases, with 7 bases remaining between them. Looked up from germline, CDR1 is LNHNV and CDR2 is YYDKDF (reference sequence). This CDR3 is 13 amino acids long. The CDR3 DNA follows: TGTGCCACCAGCAGAGCTCAGGGTCAGCCCCAGCATTTT. This translates into CATSRAQGQPQHF.

The chain joins TRBV5-6 to TRBJ2-3, with no clear D. Trimming cost V 0 bases and J 6 bases, with 11 bases left between them. The CDR3 is made up of 14 amino acids. Germline V gene lookup returns CDR1 SGHDT and CDR2 YYEEEE. The CDR3 loop is CASSLVEDQDTQYF. CDR3 DNA: TGTGCCAGCAGCTTGGTAGAGGATCAGGATACGCAGTATTTT.